One sample yielded the 12 T cell receptor beta chains listed below, sequenced in a study of T cell repertoires in cytomegalovirus infection. In TCRdb, the reads were re-called with MiXCR into one record per CDR3 protein. This table has about 300,000 distinct CDR3 sequences, around 10% appearing once. The specimen was PBMCs. Receptors originate from a human donor in good health (CMV status not recorded). Some clones in this sample may be carry-over from other donors' samples.

This clonotype was counted between two and nine times. This chain connects TRBV5-8 to TRBJ2-2; 8 bases agree with TRBD1. V shed 0 bases, J shed 5 bases, and the junction held 12 bases outside the gene matches. Germline CDR1 is SGHTS and CDR2 is YDEGEE. The CDR3 is made up of 18 amino acids. In nucleotides, the CDR3 is TGTGCCAGCAGCTTGGTCCCCGGACAGGGTGTAGGGACCGGGGAGCTGTTTTTT. Translation: CASSLVPGQGVGTGELFF.

With respect to this clonotype: A much bigger clone sits one base away, suggesting this may be a read error. The conserved final phenylalanine or tryptophan is absent from the CDR3, which likely points to a read error. The V gene is TRBV6-5, the J gene TRBJ2-7; D uncertain. Trimming pared 4 bases from V and 7 bases from J, leaving 14 bases between. CDR1 is MNHEY, CDR2 SVGAGI, per germline. The CDR3 runs to 13 residues. DNA of the CDR3: TGTGCCAGCAGTTCCCTCCGAGGCCAAGAGCAGTACCTC. Its translation is CASSSLRGQEQYL.

In its sample, this clonotype was seen many times. The V and J genes are TRBV6-1 and TRBJ1-6; D is unclear. Germline loops: CDR1 MNHNS, CDR2 SASEGT. The CDR3 contains 16 residues. V was cut by 1 base and J by 2 bases, with 9 bases left in between. The CDR3 sequence: CASSEGSRTYNSPLHF. CDR3 nucleotide sequence: TGTGCCAGCAGTGAAGGGAGCCGCACCTATAATTCACCCCTCCACTTT.

The chain employs TRBV6-2 or TRBV6-3 and TRBJ2-7; 9 bases fit TRBD1. CDR1 and CDR2 from the germline V gene are MNHEY and SVGEGT. The junction had 8 bases not matched to a gene; V was cut back by 5 bases and J by 6 bases. The CDR3 consists of 14 residues. CDR3: CASSGTGISTEQYF. CDR3 bases: TGTGCCAGCAGTGGGACAGGGATCTCTACCGAGCAGTACTTC.

This clonotype was detected many times. The V gene is TRBV28, the J gene TRBJ1-2; 7 positions match TRBD1. This CDR3 has 13 amino acids. Trimming took 8 bases from V and 5 from J; bases not matched to a gene: 8. The germline V gene has CDR1 MDHEN and CDR2 SYDVKM. This CDR3 reads CASLRGRGYGYTF. The CDR3 nucleotides are TGTGCCAGCCTACGGGGCAGGGGGTATGGCTACACCTTC.

This chain connects TRBV25-1 to TRBJ2-1, with D perhaps assigned TRBD1 or TRBD2 (5 bases each). The CDR3 length is 13 residues. From germline, CDR1 is MGHDK and CDR2 SYGVNS. V lost 3 bases and J 5 bases, leaving 8 bases between the germline ends. The chain's CDR3 is CASSDRGHNEQFF. In nucleotides, the CDR3 is TGTGCCAGCAGTGATCGGGGACACAATGAGCAGTTCTTC.

This clonotype was counted ten times or more. The J gene is TRBJ2-3, the V gene TRBV7-2, with a weak D call TRBD2 (7 bases). The CDR3 totals 15 residues. Germline lookup yields CDR1 SGHTA and CDR2 FQGNSA. Trimming removed 5 bases at V and 4 bases at J, with 16 bases between. The CDR3: CASSRLGGQADTQYF. The CDR3 DNA sequence: TGTGCCAGCAGCCGCCTGGGGGGGCAGGCAGATACGCAGTATTTT. The variable domain in full, with the rest retrieved from reference TRBV7-2 and TRBJ2-3, is GAGVSQSPSNKVTEKGKDVELRCDPISGHTALYWYRQSLGQGLEFLIYFQGNSAPDKSGLPSDRFSAERTGGSVSTLTIQRTQQEDSAVYLCASSRLGGQADTQYFGPGTRLTVL.

This clonotype was recorded at least ten times. The CDR3 nucleotides are TGTGCCAGCAGTGAGGGAGAGACCCAGTACTTC. Translated, it gives CASSEGETQYF. This sequence joins TRBV11-2 and TRBJ2-5, with D perhaps matching TRBD2 (5 bases). The CDR3 is 11 amino acids. The V gene lost 6 bases and the J gene lost 4 bases, with 6 bases spanning the gap. The germline gives CDR1 SGHAT, CDR2 FQNNGV.

At least ten counts were recorded for this clonotype. The chain employs TRBV20-1 and TRBJ1-2, with 8 bases fitting TRBD1. With V trimmed by 1 base and J by 6 bases, 10 bases remained unmatched. Looked up from germline, CDR1 is DFQATT and CDR2 is SNEGSKA (reference sequence). The CDR3 is made up of 15 amino acids. The DNA of the CDR3 is TGCAGTGCTAGAGGCACCGGACAGGGAGGAGATGGCTACACCTTC. It specifies CSARGTGQGGDGYTF.

This clonotype has more than one count but fewer than ten. The chain couples TRBV5-1 to TRBJ1-1; D is perhaps TRBD1 (6 bases). The CDR3 is 15 residues long. V was pared by 4 bases and J by 0 bases, with 13 bases between. Germline CDR1 is SGHRS and CDR2 is YFSETQ. The CDR3 DNA is TGCGCCAGCAGCCCAGGACAGTATATGAACACTGAAGCTTTCTTT. Encoded protein: CASSPGQYMNTEAFF.

Many counts were recorded for this clonotype. This chain connects TRBV6-5 to TRBJ1-6, with D perhaps matching TRBD1 (5 bases). Germline V gene sequence: CDR1 MNHEY, CDR2 SVGAGI. With 2 bases removed from V and 7 bases from J, the gap between germline ends came to 9 bases. CDR3 length: 14 residues. The CDR3 nucleotides read TGTGCCAGCAGTTACAGGGGTGGGAATTCACCCCTCCACTTT. Translating it yields CASSYRGGNSPLHF.

This clonotype was seen repeatedly, ten times or more. The chain combines TRBV7-2 with TRBJ1-2; no definite D call. Germline V gene data show CDR1 as SGHTA and CDR2 as FQGNSA. V lost 1 base to trimming and J lost 8 bases, with 8 bases between them. The CDR3 is made up of 12 amino acids. In nucleotides, the CDR3 is TGTGCCAGCAGCTTAGACGTCTCGGGCTACACCTTC. Amino acids: CASSLDVSGYTF.